This T cell receptor beta chain was sequenced in a study of blood T cell repertoires in COVID-19 (dated by TCRdb to 2018 to 2021). For the study in its entirety: The collaborator samples originated in the United States, Italy and Spain and spanned the acute and convalescent phases of COVID-19. HLA class I and class II types, where available, came from metadata supplied by the sample provider rather than from assay-based typing. The sample metadata nearly always contained a de-identified subject ID, COVID-19 status, age in years and sex. The material from the prospective study consisted of cDNA or gDNA derived from T cells, B-cell-depleted T cells, or PBMCs. Deeply sampled blood TCRbeta repertoires from subjects exposed to, actively infected with, or recovered from COVID-19 were included in the dataset. The samples were drawn from two sources: the first 160 participants of the ongoing ImmuneRACE study, and 1,254 subjects contributed by 6 global collaborators. The repertoires were released in a freely available public database intended as a resource for research on the immune response to SARS-CoV-2.

The CDR3 measures 11 amino acids from cysteine to phenylalanine. Left in the record is the CDR3 DNA by itself, 33 bases read in frame from the first base. The CDR1 and CDR2 encoded by the germline V gene (reference sequence) are DFQATT and SNEGSKA. Germline trimming: 6 bases from V, 8 bases from J; junction bases outside gene matches: 3. TCRbeta CDR3 regions were amplified from genomic DNA using the immunoSEQ Assay, a bias-controlled multiplex PCR. The original pipeline was this. Nucleated cell counts per sample were estimated from amplification of reference gene primers within the assay. To quantify the absolute abundance of each unique TCRbeta CDR3 rearrangement, sequence reads were collapsed and filtered. For each sample, productive Simpson clonality was calculated as the square root of Simpson's diversity index over productive rearrangements. TCRdb holds this immuneACCESS table with in-frame rearrangements only. Some clones are missing; in checked studies, unresolved V genes explain under half, and the rest has no known cause. The V and J calls and clone size are taken from that table; D and trimming were inferred from the DNA. The sample table records 200,000 to 250,000 clones; about 84% of these occur just once. The top ten clones comprise over 10% of the sample.

Each collaborating institution followed its own protocols to collect whole blood in K2EDTA tubes. For TCRbeta analysis, collaborators shipped samples in one of three forms: frozen whole blood, isolated PBMCs, or DNA extracted from either of those sample types. Overall study results and their limits: The quantity of clinical and demographic metadata differed by source and by participant and was supplied without curation.

This clone was seen a handful of times. Its antigen has not been determined. No qualities accompany the bases; no much larger clone lies one base away. The sample consisted of peripheral blood. The chain is encoded by TRBV20-1 joined to TRBJ2-1, with TRBD2 identical over 8 junction bases. The clonotype was recovered from a human donor in a cohort sampled during active COVID-19. The DNA is as follows: TGCAGTGCCCGGACTAGCTATGAGCAGTTCTTC. It translates as CSARTSYEQFF.